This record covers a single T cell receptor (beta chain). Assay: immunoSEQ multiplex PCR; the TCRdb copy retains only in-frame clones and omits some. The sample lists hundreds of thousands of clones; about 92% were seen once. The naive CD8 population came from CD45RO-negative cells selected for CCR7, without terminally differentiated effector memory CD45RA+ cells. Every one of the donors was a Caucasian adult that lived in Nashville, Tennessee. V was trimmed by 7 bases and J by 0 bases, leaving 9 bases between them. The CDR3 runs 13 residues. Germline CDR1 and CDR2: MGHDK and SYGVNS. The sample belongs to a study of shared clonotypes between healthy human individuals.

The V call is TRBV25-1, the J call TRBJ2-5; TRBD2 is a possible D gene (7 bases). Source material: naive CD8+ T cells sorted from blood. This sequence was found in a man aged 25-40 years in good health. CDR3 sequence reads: CASTGGYQETQYF. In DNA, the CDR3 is TGTGCCAGCACGGGGGGCTACCAAGAGACCCAGTACTTC.